This T cell receptor (beta chain) was recovered during a study of shared clonotypes between healthy human individuals. Turning to the study itself: The donors, a couple of women and a few men, were aged 18 to 49. The study's findings and limits: The naive CD4 repertoires of a handful of donors were compared, and approximately 5% of clonotypes were shared.

Trimming removed 4 bases from V and 1 base from J, with 11 bases in between. The CDR3 runs 14 residues. Germline V gives CDR1 SGHTS, CDR2 YDEGEE. Comment on this clone: The target antigen is unknown.

The assay was immunoSEQ multiplex PCR, and TCRdb's table has in-frame clones only and misses some. The table lists more than 550,000 clones, 55% to 80% of them singletons. This chain uses TRBV5-8 with TRBJ1-1; TRBD1 might be the D (6 bases). Material: memory CD4+ T cells sorted from blood. Subset reported: CD45RA-negative fraction. The TCR sequence derives from a woman aged 30 to 39 in good health. The CDR3 DNA reads TGTGCCAGCAGCACGGGGGCGGAGAACACTGAAGCTTTCTTT. Translating gives CASSTGAENTEAFF.